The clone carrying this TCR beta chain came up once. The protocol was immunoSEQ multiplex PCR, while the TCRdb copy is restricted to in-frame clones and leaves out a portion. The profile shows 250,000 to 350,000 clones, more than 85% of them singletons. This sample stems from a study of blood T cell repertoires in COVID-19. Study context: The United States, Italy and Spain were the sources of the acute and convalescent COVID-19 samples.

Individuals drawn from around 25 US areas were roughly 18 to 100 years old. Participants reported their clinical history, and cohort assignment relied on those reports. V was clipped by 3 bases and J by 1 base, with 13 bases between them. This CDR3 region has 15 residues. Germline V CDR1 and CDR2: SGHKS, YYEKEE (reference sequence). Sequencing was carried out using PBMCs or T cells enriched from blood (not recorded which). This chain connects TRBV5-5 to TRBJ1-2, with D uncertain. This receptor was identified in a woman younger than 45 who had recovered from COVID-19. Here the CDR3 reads CASSSPTPFNYGYTF. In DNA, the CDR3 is TGTGCCAGCAGCTCCCCGACACCTTTTAACTATGGCTACACCTTC.